A single sample gave rise to the 15 T cell receptor beta chains below, sequenced in a study of human T cells and chemical hapten exposure. Indicated time point: patch test 1, 2 weeks after DPC sensitization. Documented treatment: therapeutic diphenylcyclopropenone sensitization with weekly scalp DPC. In TCRdb, the RACE reads were re-called with MiXCR into one record per CDR3 protein. The table shows approximately 73,000 distinct CDR3 sequences, with around a tenth occurring only once. This sample comprised whole blood, obtained in connection with sensitization to the hapten diphenylcyclopropenone (DPC). The receptors were gathered from a woman in her forties or fifties with alopecia areata. Some clones in this sample may be carry-over from other donors' samples.

The genes are TRBV7-3 and TRBJ2-2; the match to TRBD2 covers 13 bases. With 5 bases clipped from V and 3 bases from J, the junction kept 3 bases outside the gene matches. This CDR3 spans 16 amino acids. Germline V gene data show CDR1 as SGHTA and CDR2 as FQGTGA. The CDR3 here is CASSTGLAGDTGELFF. In DNA, the CDR3 is TGTGCCAGCAGCACCGGACTAGCGGGAGACACCGGGGAGCTGTTTTTT.

This clonotype was recorded a few times. The chain uses TRBV6-5 and TRBJ2-1, with D maybe TRBD2 (6 bases). Per the germline V gene, CDR1 is MNHEY and CDR2 is SVGAGI. The CDR3 sequence is 15 residues long. Trimming pared 5 bases from V and 0 bases from J, leaving 11 bases between. In nucleotides, the CDR3 is TGTGCCAGCAGTCCGAGCGGGCGCTCCTACAATGAGCAGTTCTTC. Translation: CASSPSGRSYNEQFF.

This clonotype was seen more than once but under ten times. Here the CDR3 reads CASSPPGRGRSTGELFF. CDR3 in DNA: TGTGCCAGCAGCCCCCCGGGGAGGGGGCGTAGCACCGGGGAGCTGTTTTTT. The chain carries TRBV7-3 and TRBJ2-2; either TRBD1 or TRBD2 may supply D (7 bases each). V was clipped by 5 bases and J by 4 bases, with 20 bases between them. Germline V gene sequence: CDR1 SGHTA, CDR2 FQGTGA. The CDR3 is 17 amino acids.

This chain uses TRBV5-1 with TRBJ2-3; D tentatively reads TRBD1 or TRBD2 (6 bases each). Germline V gene data show CDR1 as SGHRS and CDR2 as YFSETQ. Trimming took off 1 base at V and 1 base at J, with 10 bases between the two ends. CDR3 length: 15 amino acids. This chain's CDR3 is CASSLWGAGTDTQYF. DNA of the CDR3: TGCGCCAGCAGCTTGTGGGGGGCTGGCACAGATACGCAGTATTTT.

This clonotype has at least ten counts. The CDR3 loop is CASSPRSGSSIQAFF. The CDR3 DNA is TGTGCCAGCAGCCCGCGGTCGGGGTCCTCAATCCAGGCTTTCTTT. The chain couples TRBV3-1 to TRBJ1-1; D unresolved. Trimming cost V 4 bases and J 11 bases, with 23 bases left between them. CDR1 is LGHDT, CDR2 YNNKEL, per germline (reference sequence). This CDR3 contains 15 residues. Full variable domain (remainder filled in from reference TRBV3-1 and TRBJ1-1): DTAVSQTPKYLVTQMGNDKSIKCEQNLGHDTMYWYKQDSKKFLKIMFSYNNKELIINETVPNRFSPKSPDKAHLNLHINSLELGDSAVYFCASSPRSGSSIQAFFGQGTRLTVV.

This clonotype turned up a few times. The chain links TRBV2 to TRBJ2-3; D may correspond to TRBD1 or TRBD2 (5 bases each). CDR1 and CDR2 from the germline V gene are SNHLY and FYNNEI. The CDR3 loop spans 14 amino acids. Between the trimmed V and J ends, which lost 2 bases and 2 bases, there was a span of 8 bases. Written as DNA, the CDR3 is TGTGCCAGCAGTGAACAGGGACCCACAGATACGCAGTATTTT. This encodes CASSEQGPTDTQYF.

Only a few counts were recorded for this clonotype. The V call is TRBV28, the J call TRBJ2-3, with 8 bases lining up with TRBD1. The V segment lost 4 bases and the J segment 2 bases; nucleotides outside the gene matches: 8. This CDR3 is 16 amino acids long. CDR1 and CDR2 (germline): MDHEN, SYDVKM. The CDR3 DNA reads TGTGCCAGCAGTTCTGCGACAGGGGCCATCACAGATACGCAGTATTTT. The encoded protein is CASSSATGAITDTQYF. The variable domain in full, with the rest retrieved from reference TRBV28 and TRBJ2-3, is DVKVTQSSRYLVKRTGEKVFLECVQDMDHENMFWYRQDPGLGLRLIYFSYDVKMKEKGDIPEGYSVSREKKERFSLILESASTNQTSMYLCASSSATGAITDTQYFGPGTRLTVL.

The CDR3 loop reads CASSLDGTSTDTQYF. The DNA for the CDR3 is TGTGCCAGCAGCTTGGACGGGACTAGCACAGATACGCAGTATTTT. This chain links TRBV5-4 with TRBJ2-3; tentatively, D is TRBD2 (6 bases). V dropped 0 bases and J dropped 0 bases, with 8 bases sitting between them. The CDR3 sequence is 15 residues long. Germline CDR1 reads SGHNT; CDR2 reads YYREEE (reference sequence).

J is TRBJ2-3 and V is TRBV5-5; 8 nucleotides match TRBD1. This CDR3 contains 15 residues. CDR1 is SGHKS, CDR2 YYEKEE, per germline (reference sequence). V lost 4 bases and J lost 1; bases outside the gene matches: 5. The CDR3 spells CASSGTGRGTDTQYF. The CDR3, as DNA: TGTGCCAGCAGCGGGACAGGTCGGGGCACAGATACGCAGTATTTT.

The sample holds a few counts of this clonotype. The rearrangement uses TRBV7-6 and TRBJ2-3; TRBD1 agrees at 9 bases. Per the germline V gene, CDR1 is SGHVS and CDR2 is FNYEAQ. V shed 5 bases and J 5 bases; nucleotides not matched to a gene: 8. The CDR3 is 15 amino acids. The CDR3 protein is CASSPRRGQGDTQYF. CDR3 bases: TGTGCCAGCAGCCCGCGTCGGGGACAGGGAGATACGCAGTATTTT.

J is TRBJ1-1 and V is TRBV10-3, with TRBD1 matching 11 bases. The CDR3 spans 16 residues. Germline V lookup: CDR1 ENHRY, CDR2 SYGVKD. Trimming at V came to 2 bases and at J to 4 bases, leaving 6 bases not matched to a gene. Here the CDR3 reads CAISEHGQGAGTEAFF. The CDR3 DNA follows: TGTGCCATCAGTGAGCATGGACAGGGGGCAGGCACTGAAGCTTTCTTT.

At least ten counts were recorded for this clonotype. The rearrangement joins TRBV19 to TRBJ2-1, with D perhaps TRBD2 (5 bases). Germline V gene lookup returns CDR1 LNHDA and CDR2 SQIVND (reference sequence). V lost 6 bases to trimming and J lost 3 bases, with 18 bases between them. This CDR3 is built from 16 residues. This CDR3 reads CASSRSSGYLYNEQFF. CDR3 bases: TGTGCCAGTAGCCGATCGAGCGGTTACCTCTACAATGAGCAGTTCTTC. The variable domain in full, completed from reference TRBV19 and TRBJ2-1, reads DGGITQSPKYLFRKEGQNVTLSCEQNLNHDAMYWYRQDPGQGLRLIYYSQIVNDFQKGDIAEGYSVSREKKESFPLTVTSAQKNPTAFYLCASSRSSGYLYNEQFFGPGTRLTVL.

Ten or more counts support this clonotype. The chain combines TRBV7-9 with TRBJ2-3; D uncertain. Per germline, CDR1 SEHNR and CDR2 FQNEAQ (reference sequence). V was shortened by 5 bases and J by 6 bases, with 9 bases between the two germline ends. The length of the CDR3 is 12 residues. The CDR3 loop reads CASSRVPDTQYF. CDR3 in DNA: TGTGCCAGCAGCCGAGTACCGGATACGCAGTATTTT.

V and J are TRBV5-1 and TRBJ1-1, with TRBD1 as a possible D gene (6 bases). Trimming removed 2 bases at V and 2 bases at J, with 7 bases between. The CDR3 consists of 13 residues. CDR1 and CDR2 from the germline V gene are SGHRS and YFSETQ. CDR3 sequence (DNA): TGCGCCAGCAGCTTCGGGACAAACACTGAAGCTTTCTTT. Its protein product is CASSFGTNTEAFF.

The chain links TRBV7-3 to TRBJ2-1; D assignment may be TRBD1 or TRBD2 (6 bases each). The ends were cut back, 5 bases at V and 10 bases at J, with 12 bases in the middle. Germline values: CDR1 SGHTA, CDR2 FQGTGA. The CDR3 runs to 12 residues. The CDR3 is CASSLQGGEQFF. CDR3 in DNA: TGTGCCAGCAGCCTCCAAGGGGGGGAGCAGTTCTTC.